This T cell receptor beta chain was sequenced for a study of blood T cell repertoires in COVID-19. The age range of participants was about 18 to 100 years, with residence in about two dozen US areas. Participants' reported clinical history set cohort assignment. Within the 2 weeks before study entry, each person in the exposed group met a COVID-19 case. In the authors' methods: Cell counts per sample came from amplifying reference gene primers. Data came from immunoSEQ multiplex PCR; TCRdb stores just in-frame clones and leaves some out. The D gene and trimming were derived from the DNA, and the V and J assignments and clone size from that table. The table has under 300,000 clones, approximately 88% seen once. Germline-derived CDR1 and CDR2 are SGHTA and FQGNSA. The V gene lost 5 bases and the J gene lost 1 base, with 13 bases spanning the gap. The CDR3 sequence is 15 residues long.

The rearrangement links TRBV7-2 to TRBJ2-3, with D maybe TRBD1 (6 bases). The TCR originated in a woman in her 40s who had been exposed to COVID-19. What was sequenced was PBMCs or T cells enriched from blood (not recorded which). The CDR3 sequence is CASSVSGAGTDTQYF. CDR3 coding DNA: TGTGCCAGCAGCGTCTCAGGGGCGGGCACAGATACGCAGTATTTT. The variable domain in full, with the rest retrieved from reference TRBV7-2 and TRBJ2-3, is GAGVSQSPSNKVTEKGKDVELRCDPISGHTALYWYRQSLGQGLEFLIYFQGNSAPDKSGLPSDRFSAERTGGSVSTLTIQRTQQEDSAVYLCASSVSGAGTDTQYFGPGTRLTVL.